A single sample is the source of the 17 T cell receptor beta chains below, sequenced in a study of blood T cells in healthy people across ages (dated by TCRdb to between 2015 and 2016). The library was obtained by 5' RACE. The sample was run on an Illumina HiSeq 2500. A second roughly 6 to 12 cycle PCR used a sample-barcoded 5' primer and a J-beta primer mix. TCRdb reanalyzed the raw reads on its own, using fastp at Q25 for trimming and MiXCR for clone calling, and kept in-frame beta chains. Rows are combined by CDR3 protein, so each entry shows the most common genes and DNA. Counted in this sample were about 1,600,000 distinct CDR3 sequences; around 42% of them appeared once. Approximately 7.9% of the sample is held by the ten biggest clonotypes. Material for sequencing was blood. The origin of the receptors is a woman aged 18-29 years in good health.

Only a few counts were recorded for this clonotype. The gene calls are TRBV20-1 and TRBJ2-1; 11 nucleotides line up with TRBD2. CDR3 size: 17 residues. V shed 5 bases, J shed 6 bases, and the junction held 15 bases outside the gene matches. Germline lookup yields CDR1 DFQATT and CDR2 SNEGSKA (reference sequence). CDR3 sequence reads: CSAPGLAVLEGPNEQFF. As DNA, the CDR3 is TGCAGTGCTCCGGGACTAGCGGTCCTCGAAGGGCCCAATGAGCAGTTCTTC.

This clonotype was found a few times. The V and J genes are TRBV6-5 and TRBJ2-7; tentative D call: TRBD2 (6 bases). Trimming took off 0 bases at V and 7 bases at J, with 13 bases between the two ends. In germline, CDR1 is MNHEY, CDR2 SVGAGI. CDR3 size: 14 residues. CDR3 sequence reads: CASSYSTSSGEQYF. For the CDR3, the DNA is TGTGCCAGCAGTTACTCGACTAGTTCGGGAGAGCAGTACTTC.

This rearrangement joins TRBV20-1 to TRBJ2-7; either TRBD1 or TRBD2 may supply D (5 bases each). Germline CDR1 and CDR2: DFQATT and SNEGSKA (reference sequence). The CDR3 spans 14 residues. With 2 bases removed from V and 0 bases from J, the gap between germline ends came to 11 bases. The chain's CDR3 is CSARKGSGSYEQYF. The DNA of the CDR3 is TGCAGTGCTAGAAAGGGGAGCGGCTCCTACGAGCAGTACTTC.

This clonotype has only a few counts. This chain uses TRBV15 with TRBJ2-7; a possible D gene is TRBD1 (6 bases). Germline V gene lookup returns CDR1 LNHNV and CDR2 YYDKDF (reference sequence). V lost 1 base and J lost 2, with 12 bases in between. The CDR3 spans 15 residues. The CDR3 region has the DNA TGTGCCACCAGCAGAGTAGAGACAGGTCCCTACGAGCAGTACTTC. Amino acid sequence: CATSRVETGPYEQYF. Drawing the rest from reference TRBV15 and TRBJ2-7, the complete variable domain is DAMVIQNPRYQVTQFGKPVTLSCSQTLNHNVMYWYQQKSSQAPKLLFHYYDKDFNNEADTPDNFQSRRPNTSFCFLDIRSPGLGDTAMYLCATSRVETGPYEQYFGPGTRLTVT.

This clonotype was seen a few times. V gene TRBV29-1 combines with J gene TRBJ1-1; D ambiguous. The CDR3 length is 12 residues. CDR1 and CDR2 (germline): SQVTM, ANQGSEA. V lost 6 bases and J lost 3, with 11 bases in between. The CDR3 sequence is CSVATAYTEAFF. The CDR3 coding sequence is TGCAGCGTCGCAACCGCTTACACTGAAGCTTTCTTT.

The V call is TRBV3-1, the J call TRBJ2-7; no definite D call. The CDR3 sequence is 14 residues long. The germline gives CDR1 LGHDT, CDR2 YNNKEL (reference sequence). Trimming pared 1 base from V and 4 bases from J, leaving 11 bases between. As DNA, the CDR3 is TGTGCCAGCAGCCAAGGTGTTATCCTATACGAGCAGTACTTC. Its translation is CASSQGVILYEQYF.

This chain links TRBV4-2 with TRBJ2-3; 12 bases line up with TRBD2. The germline gives CDR1 LGHNA, CDR2 YNFKEQ. The CDR3 extends over 16 amino acids. After removal of 1 base from V and 6 bases from J, the junction contained 5 bases not matched to a gene. CDR3 sequence (DNA): TGTGCCAGCAGCCAAGTACCTAGCGGGGGGGCGGATACGCAGTATTTT. Its protein product is CASSQVPSGGADTQYF.

This clonotype was detected only a few times. This sequence joins TRBV5-1 and TRBJ1-2, with no clear D. Germline V gives CDR1 SGHRS, CDR2 YFSETQ. Trimming took 0 bases from V and 4 from J, leaving 19 bases between them. The CDR3 is made up of 17 amino acids. The DNA for the CDR3 is TGCGCCAGCAGCTTGGGCCCCCCACAAGCGGAAGTCTATGGCTACACCTTC. Residues: CASSLGPPQAEVYGYTF.

The J gene is TRBJ2-1, the V gene TRBV12-3 or TRBV12-4; TRBD2 might be the D (5 bases). With 3 bases removed from V and 0 bases from J, the gap between germline ends came to 9 bases. This CDR3 has 15 amino acids. CDR3 sequence: CASSFTGNSYNEQFF. The CDR3 bases are TGTGCCAGCAGTTTTACGGGGAACTCCTACAATGAGCAGTTCTTC.

On this clonotype itself: Mismatch with germline at one junction end may stem from a read error. The J gene is TRBJ2-3, the V gene TRBV10-3, with 12 bases that match TRBD2. The CDR3 runs to 16 residues. Germline V lookup: CDR1 ENHRY, CDR2 SYGVKD. CDR3 region: CAIRSASGGATDTRYF. DNA for the CDR3: TGTGCCATCAGGTCCGCTAGCGGGGGGGCAACAGATACGCGGTATTTT.

In this sample, this clonotype turned up a few times. V is TRBV20-1 and J is TRBJ2-1; 7 bases match TRBD2. Trimming at V came to 5 bases and at J to 0 bases, leaving 10 bases not matched to a gene. The germline V gene encodes CDR1 DFQATT and CDR2 SNEGSKA (reference sequence). The CDR3 spans 16 residues. CDR3 DNA: TGCAGTGCTCCAAACCCTAGCGGAAGCTCCTACAATGAGCAGTTCTTC. Its protein is CSAPNPSGSSYNEQFF.

The V call is TRBV5-4, the J call TRBJ2-5, with D unresolved. Germline CDR1 and CDR2: SGHNT and YYREEE (reference sequence). The V and J ends lost 2 bases and 0 bases respectively, with 14 bases between them. This CDR3 contains 16 residues. This chain's CDR3 is CASSFWSGGDQETQYF. The CDR3 region has the DNA TGTGCCAGCAGCTTTTGGTCAGGTGGGGACCAAGAGACCCAGTACTTC.

This chain uses TRBV7-2 with TRBJ2-1; 13 nucleotides line up with TRBD2. Judging by the DNA end, TRBJ2-7 fits better; the J call may be wrong. Germline CDR1 SGHTA, CDR2 FQGNSA. This CDR3 is 18 amino acids long. CDR3 DNA sequence: TGTGCCAGCAGCGCCCGGACTAGCGGGAGAGCAGGTTACAATGAGCAGTACTTC. This sequence encodes CASSARTSGRAGYNEQYF.

Many counts were recorded for this clonotype. The chain couples TRBV20-1 to TRBJ1-5; possible D gene TRBD1, 5 bases. V shed 2 bases and J shed 0 bases, with 14 bases lying between them. The length of the CDR3 is 16 residues. Germline CDR1 is DFQATT and CDR2 is SNEGSKA (reference sequence). The CDR3 nucleotides read TGCAGTGCTAGATTCCTGGGGGGAAATAGCAATCAGCCCCAGCATTTT. Encoded protein: CSARFLGGNSNQPQHF.

The table lists this clonotype with many counts. The genes are TRBV4-1 and TRBJ2-1; TRBD2 agrees at 12 bases. This CDR3 region has 15 residues. The V gene's germline CDR1 is MGHRA and CDR2 YSYEKL. The V gene end was trimmed by 4 bases and the J gene end by 8 bases; junction bases not matched to a gene: 6. The CDR3 sequence is CASSLTTSGSYEQFF. In DNA, the CDR3 is TGCGCCAGCAGCCTGACGACTAGCGGGAGTTATGAGCAGTTCTTC.

The V call is TRBV5-1, the J call TRBJ2-1, with TRBD2 matching over 12 bases. Germline V gene lookup returns CDR1 SGHRS and CDR2 YFSETQ. The CDR3 runs to 15 residues. The junction had 6 bases not matched to a gene; V was cut back by 3 bases and J by 8 bases. The CDR3 spells CASSSSGRALDEQFF. The CDR3 DNA follows: TGCGCCAGCAGCTCTAGCGGGAGGGCCCTCGATGAGCAGTTCTTC.

The rearrangement uses TRBV29-1 and TRBJ2-3; TRBD2 matches at 11 bases. The CDR3 contains 14 residues. Germline V CDR1 and CDR2: SQVTM, ANQGSEA. With V trimmed by 7 bases and J by 5 bases, 8 bases remained unmatched. CDR3 DNA: TGCAGCGCACCGCTAGCGGGAGGTGGAGATACGCAGTATTTT. Translating it yields CSAPLAGGGDTQYF.